The TCR beta chain under discussion was sequenced for a study of T cell repertoires in cytomegalovirus infection (dated by TCRdb to about 2019). Context from the whole study: Donor HLA type was relevant to the analysis, as public TCR beta signatures indicated carriage of CMV infection together with the matching HLA type. Overall study results and their limits: The ex vivo response was dominated by HLA-C-restricted CMV-specific TCR beta clonotypes, which also provided the single most frequent clonotype in two of eight donors. Carriers of CMV infection plus the relevant HLA type were discriminated by the cumulative frequency of public TCR beta family members in the study cohort and in an independent approximately 350-donor cohort.

CDR1 MGHRA and CDR2 YSYEKL were looked up in the germline V gene. The CDR3 has 15 amino acids, counting the end cysteine and phenylalanine. The kept DNA is CDR3 alone, 45 bases in frame from the first base. Relative to germline, V is 0 bases shorter and J is 4 bases shorter, with 12 bases between their ends. TCRdb names Illumina HiSeq 1500 as the instrument used. TCRdb cleaned the public reads at Q25 with fastp, built clones with MiXCR and kept in-frame beta chains. A single entry per CDR3 protein holds the most common genes and DNA from its merged rows. The sample table shows 400,000 or so distinct CDR3 sequences, and 31% are seen once. Clones ranked in the top ten supply roughly 13% of the sample. Remarks on this clonotype: The specificity of this receptor is unknown. Per-base qualities were not stored, and no clone one base away is much larger.

The sample was PBMCs. The sequence was collected from a human donor in good health (CMV status not recorded). Some clones in this sample may be carry-over from other donors' samples. Recombination joined TRBV4-1 with TRBJ1-2; confidence is insufficient to name the D gene. The CDR3 region reads CASSQERAPGYGYTF. The nucleotides read TGCGCCAGCAGCCAAGAGAGGGCGCCGGGCTATGGCTACACCTTC.